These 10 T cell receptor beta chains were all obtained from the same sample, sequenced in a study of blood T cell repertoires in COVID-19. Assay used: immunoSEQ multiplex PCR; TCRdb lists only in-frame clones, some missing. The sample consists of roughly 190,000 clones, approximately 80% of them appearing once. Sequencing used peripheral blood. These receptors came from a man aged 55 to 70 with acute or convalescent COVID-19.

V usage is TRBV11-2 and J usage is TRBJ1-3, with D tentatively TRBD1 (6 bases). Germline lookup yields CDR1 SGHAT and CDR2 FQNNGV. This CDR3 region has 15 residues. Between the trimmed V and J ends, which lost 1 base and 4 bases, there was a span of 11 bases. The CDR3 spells CASSLVAGVGNTIYF. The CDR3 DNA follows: TGTGCCAGCAGCTTAGTTGCAGGGGTCGGAAACACCATATATTTT. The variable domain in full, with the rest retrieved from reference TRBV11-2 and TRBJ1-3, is EAGVAQSPRYKIIEKRQSVAFWCNPISGHATLYWYQQILGQGPKLLIQFQNNGVVDDSQLPKDRFSAERLKGVDSTLKIQPAKLEDSAVYLCASSLVAGVGNTIYFGEGSWLTVV.

In DNA, the CDR3 is TGTGCCACCAGCAGAGAGAGGACAGGTGAGCAGTTCTTC. This sequence encodes CATSRERTGEQFF. The rearrangement uses TRBV15 and TRBJ2-1; 7 bases are a match to TRBD1. CDR1 LNHNV and CDR2 YYDKDF come from the germline V gene (reference sequence). CDR3 length: 13 residues. Losses at the gene ends were 0 bases for V and 9 bases for J; bases not matched to a gene: 2.

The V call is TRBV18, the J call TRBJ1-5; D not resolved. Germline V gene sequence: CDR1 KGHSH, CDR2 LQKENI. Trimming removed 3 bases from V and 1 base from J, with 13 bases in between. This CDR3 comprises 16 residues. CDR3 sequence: CASSPGYRESNQPQHF. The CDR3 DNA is TGTGCCAGCTCACCGGGCTACCGGGAGAGCAATCAGCCCCAGCATTTT. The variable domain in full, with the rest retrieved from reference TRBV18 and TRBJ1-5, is NAGVMQNPRHLVRRRGQEARLRCSPMKGHSHVYWYRQLPEEGLKFMVYLQKENIIDESGMPKERFSAEFPKEGPSILRIQQVVRGDSAAYFCASSPGYRESNQPQHFGDGTRLSIL.

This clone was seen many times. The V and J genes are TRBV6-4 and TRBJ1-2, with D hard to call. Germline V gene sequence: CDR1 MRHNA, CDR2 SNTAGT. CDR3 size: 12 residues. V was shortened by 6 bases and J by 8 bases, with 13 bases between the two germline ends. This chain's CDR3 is CASRETPGGYTF. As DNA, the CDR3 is TGTGCCAGCAGAGAGACCCCCGGGGGCTACACCTTC.

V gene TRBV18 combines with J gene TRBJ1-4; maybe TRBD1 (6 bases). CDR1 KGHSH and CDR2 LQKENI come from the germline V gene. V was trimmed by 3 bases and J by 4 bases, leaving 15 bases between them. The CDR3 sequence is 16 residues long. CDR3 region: CASSPLQGVSNEKLFF. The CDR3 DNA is TGTGCCAGCTCACCCCTACAGGGAGTGAGTAATGAAAAACTGTTTTTT.

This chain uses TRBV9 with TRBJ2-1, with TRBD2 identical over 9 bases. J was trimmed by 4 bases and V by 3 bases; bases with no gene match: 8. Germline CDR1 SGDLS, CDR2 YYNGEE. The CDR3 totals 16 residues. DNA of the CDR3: TGTGCCAGCAGCGCCATAAGAGCGGGGGGTTACAATGAGCAGTTCTTC. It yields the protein CASSAIRAGGYNEQFF.

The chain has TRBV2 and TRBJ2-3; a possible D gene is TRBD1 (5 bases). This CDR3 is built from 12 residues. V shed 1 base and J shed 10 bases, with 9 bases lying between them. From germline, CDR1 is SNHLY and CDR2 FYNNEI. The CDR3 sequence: CASSEGTRAQYF. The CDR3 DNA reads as TGTGCCAGCAGTGAAGGGACCAGGGCGCAGTATTTT.

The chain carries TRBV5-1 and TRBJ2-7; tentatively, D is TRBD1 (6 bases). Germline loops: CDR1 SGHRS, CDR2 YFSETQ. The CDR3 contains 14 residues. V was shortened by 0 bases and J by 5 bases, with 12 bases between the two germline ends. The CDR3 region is CASSLGGQPDEQYF. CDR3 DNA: TGCGCCAGCAGCTTGGGGGGGCAGCCGGACGAGCAGTACTTC.

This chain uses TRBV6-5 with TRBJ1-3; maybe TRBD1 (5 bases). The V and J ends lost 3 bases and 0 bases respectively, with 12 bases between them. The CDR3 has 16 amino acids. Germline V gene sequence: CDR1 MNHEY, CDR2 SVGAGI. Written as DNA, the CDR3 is TGTGCCAGCAGTTATGGCCCGGGGGGCTCTGGAAACACCATATATTTT. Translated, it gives CASSYGPGGSGNTIYF.

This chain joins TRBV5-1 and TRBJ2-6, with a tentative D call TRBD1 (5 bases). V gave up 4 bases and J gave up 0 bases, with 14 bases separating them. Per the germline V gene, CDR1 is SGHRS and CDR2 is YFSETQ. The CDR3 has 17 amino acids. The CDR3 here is CASSRTGSSSGANVLTF. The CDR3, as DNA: TGCGCCAGCAGCCGTACAGGTTCTAGCTCTGGGGCCAACGTCCTGACTTTC.